The 23 T cell receptor beta chains below were found in one sample sequenced in a study of blood T cell repertoires in COVID-19. Sequenced by immunoSEQ multiplex PCR; TCRdb stores in-frame clones only, minus some. The repertoire has around 380,000 clones, approximately 77% of them found once; the top ten carry around 1.1%. The sequenced material came from peripheral blood. All receptors come from a human donor with acute or convalescent COVID-19. The donor label of this sample is uncertain.

This sequence joins TRBV5-1 and TRBJ2-1, with 7 nucleotides matching TRBD2. Per the germline V gene, CDR1 is SGHRS and CDR2 is YFSETQ. The ends lost 3 bases at V and 3 bases at J; junction bases unmatched: 9. CDR3 length: 16 residues. For the CDR3, the DNA is TGCGCCAGCAGCTGGCCGAGAACTAGCGACTACAATGAGCAGTTCTTC. Its translation is CASSWPRTSDYNEQFF. Supplemented by reference TRBV5-1 and TRBJ2-1, the full variable domain reads KAGVTQTPRYLIKTRGQQVTLSCSPISGHRSVSWYQQTPGQGLQFLFEYFSETQRNKGNFPGRFSGRQFSNSRSEMNVSTLELGDSALYLCASSWPRTSDYNEQFFGPGTRLTVL.

V and J are TRBV4-2 and TRBJ2-3; D is possibly TRBD2 (6 bases). Looked up from germline, CDR1 is LGHNA and CDR2 is YNFKEQ. V dropped 1 base and J dropped 10 bases, with 15 bases sitting between them. The CDR3 loop spans 14 amino acids. The CDR3 reads CASSQVSDRRAQYF. The CDR3 coding sequence is TGTGCCAGCAGCCAAGTTTCGGATCGGAGGGCGCAGTATTTT.

Notes on this clone: At one end, the junction sequence differs from germline, possibly due to a read error. The J gene is TRBJ1-2, the V gene TRBV3-1 (or the pseudogene TRBV3-2); D is unclear. Germline CDR1 is LGHDT and CDR2 is YNNKEL (reference sequence). CDR3 size: 12 residues. The CDR3 DNA follows: TGTGCCAGCAGCCAAGTTGATTCGTCAGTTCGCTTC. Its translation: CASSQVDSSVRF.

This clone showed up just once. This sequence joins TRBV4-1 and TRBJ1-5; TRBD1 matches 7 bases. The germline CDR1 and CDR2 sequences are MGHRA and YSYEKL. V gave up 1 base and J gave up 7 bases; unmatched junction bases: 13. The CDR3 has 17 amino acids. The CDR3 nucleotides read TGCGCCAGCAGCCAAGGGGCCCGGACAGGTCCTCGCCAGCCCCAGCATTTT. Amino acids: CASSQGARTGPRQPQHF.

The chain joins TRBV6-5 to TRBJ1-2; TRBD1 is a possible D gene (5 bases). The CDR3 runs to 13 residues. Trimming stripped 10 bases from V and 4 bases from J, with 16 bases between. CDR1 and CDR2 (germline): MNHEY, SVGAGI. CDR3: CATMGGDGYGYTF. CDR3 DNA: TGTGCCACCATGGGGGGGGACGGCTATGGCTACACCTTC.

The CDR3 is CASSPQNWPRYEQYF. The CDR3 DNA is TGCGCCAGCAGCCCTCAGAATTGGCCGCGGTACGAGCAGTACTTC. This rearrangement joins TRBV5-1 to TRBJ2-7, with D unclear. CDR1 is SGHRS, CDR2 YFSETQ, per germline. Trimming removed 4 bases at V and 4 bases at J, with 18 bases between. CDR3 length equals 15 residues.

This rearrangement joins TRBV24-1 to TRBJ1-5; perhaps TRBD1 as D (6 bases). The germline CDR1 and CDR2 sequences are KGHDR and SFDVKD. The CDR3 sequence is 14 residues long. With 7 bases removed from V and 5 bases from J, the gap between germline ends came to 14 bases. DNA of the CDR3: TGTGCCACCAGCGAAGGGGGGGCGGATCAGCCCCAGCATTTT. It yields the protein CATSEGGADQPQHF.

The chain is built from TRBV3-1 (or the pseudogene TRBV3-2) and TRBJ2-5; 8 bases line up with TRBD2. Germline values: CDR1 LGHDT, CDR2 YNNKEL (reference sequence). With V trimmed by 4 bases and J by 4 bases, 20 bases remained unmatched. This CDR3 contains 19 residues. CDR3 sequence reads: CASSPPGSRSGSLAETQYF. The CDR3 coding sequence is TGTGCCAGCAGCCCCCCGGGGTCGAGGAGCGGGAGTTTGGCAGAGACCCAGTACTTC.

The rearrangement uses TRBV30 and TRBJ1-1, with a weak D call TRBD1 (5 bases). The CDR3 runs 15 residues. Trimming left V 4 bases short and J 10 bases short, with 25 bases between. Germline V gives CDR1 GTSNPN, CDR2 SVGIG (reference sequence). CDR3 sequence: CAWTRTTSPWVGAFF. CDR3 DNA: TGTGCCTGGACACGGACAACCTCGCCTTGGGTGGGAGCTTTCTTT.

The chain couples TRBV6-5 to TRBJ1-1; 8 positions match TRBD1. J gave up 0 bases and V 8 bases, and 5 bases lay outside the gene matches. This CDR3 is 14 amino acids long. Germline lookup yields CDR1 MNHEY and CDR2 SVGAGI. The CDR3 region has the DNA TGTGCCAGCCCTCCACAGGGGGTGAACACTGAAGCTTTCTTT. Amino acid sequence: CASPPQGVNTEAFF.

This clone came up a few times. The rearrangement uses TRBV28 and TRBJ2-5; TRBD2 matches at 9 bases. The CDR3 sequence is 17 residues long. Germline V CDR1 and CDR2: MDHEN, SYDVKM. V lost 1 base, J lost 2 bases, and 8 bases stayed unmatched. Here the CDR3 reads CASSLFAGGRGQETQYF. CDR3 DNA sequence: TGTGCCAGCAGTTTATTTGCGGGGGGGCGGGGACAAGAGACCCAGTACTTC. The full variable domain, in which reference TRBV28 and TRBJ2-5 provide the parts outside the CDR3, is DVKVTQSSRYLVKRTGEKVFLECVQDMDHENMFWYRQDPGLGLRLIYFSYDVKMKEKGDIPEGYSVSREKKERFSLILESASTNQTSMYLCASSLFAGGRGQETQYFGPGTRLLVL.

Here the CDR3 DNA reads TGTGCCAGCCAAAGGGGACAGATAAGTGACAATGAGCAGTTCTTC. Its protein is CASQRGQISDNEQFF. J is TRBJ2-1 and V is TRBV6-5, with TRBD1 matching over 7 bases. The CDR3 has 15 amino acids. Trimming cost V 8 bases and J 5 bases; bases outside gene matches: 12. In germline, CDR1 is MNHEY, CDR2 SVGAGI.

The chain combines TRBV19 with TRBJ2-2, with 10 bases lining up with TRBD2. The CDR3 length is 16 residues. After removal of 5 bases from V and 5 bases from J, the junction contained 8 bases not matched to a gene. The germline V gene encodes CDR1 LNHDA and CDR2 SQIVND (reference sequence). CDR3 sequence: CASSAPGLALTGELFF. CDR3 sequence (DNA): TGTGCCAGTAGTGCCCCGGGACTAGCGCTTACCGGGGAGCTGTTTTTT.

The chain couples TRBV6-5 to TRBJ1-6, with 9 bases matching TRBD1. CDR1 is MNHEY and CDR2 is SVGAGI in the germline V gene. V shed 6 bases, J shed 10 bases, and the junction held 10 bases outside the gene matches. CDR3 size: 15 residues. This CDR3 reads CASRSIGTGTSPLHF. CDR3 nucleotide sequence: TGTGCCAGCAGATCCATCGGGACAGGGACCTCACCCCTCCACTTT.

This clone was detected only a few times. The chain is built from TRBV5-4 and TRBJ2-2; tentatively, D is TRBD1 (5 bases). The germline V gene encodes CDR1 SGHNT and CDR2 YYREEE (reference sequence). This CDR3 has 17 amino acids. Between the trimmed V and J ends, which lost 0 bases and 0 bases, there was a span of 12 bases. This chain's CDR3 is CASSLALGASNTGELFF. In DNA form, the CDR3 reads TGTGCCAGCAGCTTGGCCCTTGGGGCCTCGAACACCGGGGAGCTGTTTTTT.

The chain combines TRBV3-1 (or the pseudogene TRBV3-2) with TRBJ1-5; a weak D match, TRBD1 (6 bases). This CDR3 comprises 14 residues. Trimming pared 4 bases from V and 2 bases from J, leaving 9 bases between. Germline V gives CDR1 LGHDT, CDR2 YNNKEL (reference sequence). CDR3 DNA sequence: TGTGCCAGCAGCCCAGGACAGCGCAATCAGCCCCAGCATTTT. This gives the protein CASSPGQRNQPQHF.

The rearrangement joins TRBV6-5 to TRBJ1-1; D ambiguous. CDR3 length: 14 residues. CDR1 MNHEY and CDR2 SVGAGI come from the germline V gene. The V and J ends lost 6 bases and 1 base respectively, with 12 bases between them. CDR3 DNA sequence: TGTGCCAGCAGGGCCGGGAGTTGGAACACTGAAGCTTTCTTT. Translating gives CASRAGSWNTEAFF.

V is TRBV29-1 and J is TRBJ1-1; D remains ambiguous. Trimming left V 4 bases short and J 0 bases short, with 6 bases between. There are 12 residues in the CDR3. CDR1 SQVTM and CDR2 ANQGSEA come from the germline V gene. The CDR3 loop reads CSVAGLNTEAFF. Written as DNA, the CDR3 is TGCAGCGTTGCAGGATTGAACACTGAAGCTTTCTTT.

The CDR3 nucleotides read TGCGCCAGCACCCCGGAGGGAGGACAAAAAGCTTTCTTT. Translating it yields CASTPEGGQKAFF. The genes are TRBV5-1 and TRBJ1-1; perhaps TRBD1 as D (5 bases). Trimming removed 6 bases at V and 9 bases at J, with 18 bases between. Per germline, CDR1 SGHRS and CDR2 YFSETQ. The CDR3 consists of 13 residues.

This chain joins TRBV21-1 and TRBJ2-7; the table assigns TRBD2, which was not confirmed against the DNA. TRBV21-1 is annotated as a pseudogene. The CDR3 is 13 residues long. CDR3 nucleotide sequence: TGTGCCAGCAGCAAATGGCGGCACTACGAGCAGTACTTC. Translated: CASSKWRHYEQYF.

V gene TRBV6-5 combines with J gene TRBJ1-1; possibly TRBD1 for D (5 bases). Trimming pared 7 bases from V and 4 bases from J, leaving 16 bases between. Germline assignment: CDR1 MNHEY and CDR2 SVGAGI. The CDR3 totals 14 residues. The CDR3 protein is CASKQWGDGTEAFF. The CDR3 nucleotides are TGTGCCAGCAAGCAATGGGGGGATGGCACTGAAGCTTTCTTT.

The sample holds a few counts of this clone. This chain links TRBV19 with TRBJ2-3; 14 bases are a match to TRBD2. The V and J ends lost 5 bases and 5 bases, in that order; junction bases with no gene match: 6. From germline, CDR1 is LNHDA and CDR2 SQIVND (reference sequence). This CDR3 is built from 16 residues. CDR3 bases: TGTGCCAGTAGTGTGACTAGCGGGGGGGCAGTAGATACGCAGTATTTT. Translating gives CASSVTSGGAVDTQYF. Using reference TRBV19 and TRBJ2-3 for the parts outside the CDR3, the full variable domain is DGGITQSPKYLFRKEGQNVTLSCEQNLNHDAMYWYRQDPGQGLRLIYYSQIVNDFQKGDIAEGYSVSREKKESFPLTVTSAQKNPTAFYLCASSVTSGGAVDTQYFGPGTRLTVL.

Note on this clone: Other DNA variants within this sample encode the same CDR3. V gene TRBV9 combines with J gene TRBJ2-5; weak D call: TRBD1 (7 bases). The CDR3 spans 16 residues. From germline, CDR1 is SGDLS and CDR2 YYNGEE. Trimming removed 0 bases at V and 4 bases at J, with 16 bases between. In DNA form, the CDR3 reads TGTGCCAGCAGCGTAGGAGGAGGGGGCTTAGGAGAGACCCAGTACTTC. Protein sequence: CASSVGGGGLGETQYF. Based on the CDR3 plus reference TRBV9 and TRBJ2-5, the full variable domain is DSGVTQTPKHLITATGQRVTLRCSPRSGDLSVYWYQQSLDQGLQFLIQYYNGEERAKGNILERFSAQQFPDLHSELNLSSLELGDSALYFCASSVGGGGLGETQYFGPGTRLLVL.